This T cell receptor (beta chain) was identified during a study of blood T cell repertoires in COVID-19. On the study more broadly: T cells, B-cell-depleted T cells, or PBMCs provided the cDNA or gDNA that served as material.

This CDR3 has 15 residues. The V gene end was trimmed by 6 bases and the J gene end by 5 bases; junction bases not matched to a gene: 9. Germline values: CDR1 MNHEY, CDR2 SVGEGT. Source study methods: Amplified reference gene primers provided the basis for estimating nucleated cell counts. The assay was immunoSEQ multiplex PCR, and TCRdb's table has in-frame clones only and misses some. The V and J calls and the clone size are those of that table, but D and trimming were determined from the DNA. The top ten clones hold over 7% of a sample with about 140,000 clones, more than 65% of them seen once. The specimen was peripheral blood. This receptor was identified in a human donor in a cohort sampled during active COVID-19. The chain couples TRBV6-2 or TRBV6-3 to TRBJ2-7; the match to TRBD1 covers 11 bases. CDR3 amino acids: CASSLIQDRGHEQYF. The CDR3 nucleotides read TGTGCCAGCAGCCTGATCCAGGACAGGGGGCACGAGCAGTACTTC.